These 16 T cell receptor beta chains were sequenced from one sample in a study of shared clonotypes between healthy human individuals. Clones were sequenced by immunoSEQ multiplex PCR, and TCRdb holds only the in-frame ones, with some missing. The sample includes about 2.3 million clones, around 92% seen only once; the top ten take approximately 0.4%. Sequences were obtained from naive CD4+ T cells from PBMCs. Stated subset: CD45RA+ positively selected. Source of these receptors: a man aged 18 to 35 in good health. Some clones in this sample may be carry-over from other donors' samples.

The CDR3 DNA is TGCGCCAGCAGCTTGGGGGGTCTCGACGAGCAGTACTTC. Protein product: CASSLGGLDEQYF. The chain uses TRBV5-1 and TRBJ2-7; D unclear. V was cut by 0 bases and J by 5 bases, with 9 bases left in between. The CDR3 spans 13 residues. Germline CDR1 SGHRS, CDR2 YFSETQ.

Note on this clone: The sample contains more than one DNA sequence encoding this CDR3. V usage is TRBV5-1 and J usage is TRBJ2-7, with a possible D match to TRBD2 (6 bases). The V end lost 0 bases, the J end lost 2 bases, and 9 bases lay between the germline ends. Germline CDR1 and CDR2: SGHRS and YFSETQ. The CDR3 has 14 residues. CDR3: CASSLASGAYEQYF. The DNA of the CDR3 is TGCGCCAGCAGCTTGGCGTCGGGAGCCTACGAGCAGTACTTC. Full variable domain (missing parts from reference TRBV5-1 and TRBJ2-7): KAGVTQTPRYLIKTRGQQVTLSCSPISGHRSVSWYQQTPGQGLQFLFEYFSETQRNKGNFPGRFSGRQFSNSRSEMNVSTLELGDSALYLCASSLASGAYEQYFGPGTRLTVT.

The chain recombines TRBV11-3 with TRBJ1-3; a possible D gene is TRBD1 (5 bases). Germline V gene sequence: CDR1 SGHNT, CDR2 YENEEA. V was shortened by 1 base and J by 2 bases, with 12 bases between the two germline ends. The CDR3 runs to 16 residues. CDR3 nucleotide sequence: TGTGCCAGCAGCTTAGGAAGGGGTTCGGCTGGAAACACCATATATTTT. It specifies CASSLGRGSAGNTIYF.

The CDR3 loop reads CAWSIRPKNYGYTF. The DNA of the CDR3 is TGTGCCTGGAGTATCCGACCGAAGAACTATGGCTACACCTTC. The chain is built from TRBV30 and TRBJ1-2; D is unresolved. Trimming stripped 2 bases from V and 2 bases from J, with 12 bases between. The CDR3 has 14 residues. Germline CDR1 GTSNPN, CDR2 SVGIG (reference sequence).

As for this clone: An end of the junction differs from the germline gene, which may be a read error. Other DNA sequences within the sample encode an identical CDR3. The CDR3 DNA sequence: TGCGCCAGCAGCCCTGGACAGTACTACGGCTACACCTTC. Its translation: CASSPGQYYGYTF. The chain employs TRBV5-1 and TRBJ1-2, with D possibly being TRBD1 (6 bases). The CDR3 covers 13 residues. Germline lookup yields CDR1 SGHRS and CDR2 YFSETQ.

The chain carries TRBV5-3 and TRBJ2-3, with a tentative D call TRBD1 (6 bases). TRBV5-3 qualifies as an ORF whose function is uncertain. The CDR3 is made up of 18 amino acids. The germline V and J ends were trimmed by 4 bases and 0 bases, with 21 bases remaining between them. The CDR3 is CARSLSFRDNPSTDTQYF. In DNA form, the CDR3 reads TGTGCCAGAAGCCTTTCCTTTAGGGACAACCCTAGCACAGATACGCAGTATTTT.

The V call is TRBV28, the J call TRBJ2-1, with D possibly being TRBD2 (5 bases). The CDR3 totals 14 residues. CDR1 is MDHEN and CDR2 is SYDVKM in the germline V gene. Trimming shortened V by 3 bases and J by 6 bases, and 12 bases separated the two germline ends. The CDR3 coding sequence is TGTGCCAGCAGTTTTAAAGAGGGATCCAATGAGCAGTTCTTC. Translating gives CASSFKEGSNEQFF. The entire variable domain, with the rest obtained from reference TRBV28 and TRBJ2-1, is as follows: DVKVTQSSRYLVKRTGEKVFLECVQDMDHENMFWYRQDPGLGLRLIYFSYDVKMKEKGDIPEGYSVSREKKERFSLILESASTNQTSMYLCASSFKEGSNEQFFGPGTRLTVL.

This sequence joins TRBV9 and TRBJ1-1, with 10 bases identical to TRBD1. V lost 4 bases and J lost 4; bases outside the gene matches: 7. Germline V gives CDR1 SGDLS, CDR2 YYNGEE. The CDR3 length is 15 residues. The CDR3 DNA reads TGTGCCAGCAGCCAATTGACAGGGGGCCTCACTGAAGCTTTCTTT. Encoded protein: CASSQLTGGLTEAFF.

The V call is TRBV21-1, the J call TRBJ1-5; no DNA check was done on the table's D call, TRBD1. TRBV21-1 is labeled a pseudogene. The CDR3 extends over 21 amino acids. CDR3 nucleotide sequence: TGTGCCAGCAGCAACCCTCCTTGGAATCTCGACAGTACCAATAGCAATCAGCCCCAGCATTTT. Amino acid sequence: CASSNPPWNLDSTNSNQPQHF.

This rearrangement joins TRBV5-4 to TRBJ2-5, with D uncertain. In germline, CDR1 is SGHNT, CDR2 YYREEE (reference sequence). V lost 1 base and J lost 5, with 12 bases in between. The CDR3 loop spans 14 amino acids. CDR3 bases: TGTGCCAGCAGCTTGCGTTTGGGTCGGGAGACCCAGTACTTC. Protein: CASSLRLGRETQYF.

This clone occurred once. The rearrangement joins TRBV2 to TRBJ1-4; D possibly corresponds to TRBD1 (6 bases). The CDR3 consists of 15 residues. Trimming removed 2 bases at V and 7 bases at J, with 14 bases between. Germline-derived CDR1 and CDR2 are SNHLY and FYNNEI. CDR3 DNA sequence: TGTGCCAGCAGTGAAACCGGGGGCCTAACTGAAAAACTGTTTTTT. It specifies CASSETGGLTEKLFF.

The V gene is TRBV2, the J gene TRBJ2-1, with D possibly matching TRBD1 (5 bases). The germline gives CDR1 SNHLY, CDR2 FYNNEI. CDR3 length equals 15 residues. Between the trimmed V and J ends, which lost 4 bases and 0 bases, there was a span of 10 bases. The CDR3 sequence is CASSGQSSSYNEQFF. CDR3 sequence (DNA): TGTGCCAGCAGTGGACAGTCCAGCTCCTACAATGAGCAGTTCTTC.

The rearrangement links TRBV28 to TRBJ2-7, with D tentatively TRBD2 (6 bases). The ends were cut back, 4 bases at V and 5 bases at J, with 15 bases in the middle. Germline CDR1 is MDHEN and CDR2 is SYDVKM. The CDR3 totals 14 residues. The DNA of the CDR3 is TGTGCCAGCAGTTCCCCCGGGACTTCGAACGAGCAGTACTTC. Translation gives CASSSPGTSNEQYF.

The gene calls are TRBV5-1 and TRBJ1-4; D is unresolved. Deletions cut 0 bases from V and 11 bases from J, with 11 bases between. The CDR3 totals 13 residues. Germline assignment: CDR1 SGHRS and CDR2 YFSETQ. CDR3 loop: CASSLETRDKLFF. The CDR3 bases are TGCGCCAGCAGCTTGGAGACACGTGATAAACTGTTTTTT. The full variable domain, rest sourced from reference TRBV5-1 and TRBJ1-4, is KAGVTQTPRYLIKTRGQQVTLSCSPISGHRSVSWYQQTPGQGLQFLFEYFSETQRNKGNFPGRFSGRQFSNSRSEMNVSTLELGDSALYLCASSLETRDKLFFGSGTQLSVL.

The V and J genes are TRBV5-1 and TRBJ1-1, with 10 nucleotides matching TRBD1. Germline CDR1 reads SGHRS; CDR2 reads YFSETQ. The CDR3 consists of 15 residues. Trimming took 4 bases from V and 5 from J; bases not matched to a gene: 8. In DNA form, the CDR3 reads TGCGCCAGCAGCCCACAAGGACAGGGGGGTACTGAAGCTTTCTTT. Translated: CASSPQGQGGTEAFF.

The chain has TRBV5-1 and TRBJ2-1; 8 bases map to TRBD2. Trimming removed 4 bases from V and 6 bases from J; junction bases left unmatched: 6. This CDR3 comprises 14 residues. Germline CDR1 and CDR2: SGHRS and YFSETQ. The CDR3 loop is CASSGAGVVNEQFF. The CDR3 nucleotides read TGCGCCAGCAGCGGAGCGGGAGTTGTCAATGAGCAGTTCTTC.